The sequence of this T cell receptor (beta chain) was determined in a study of blood T cell repertoires in COVID-19. Study details: Some COVID-19 samples were acute and others convalescent; all came from the United States, Italy and Spain. Sample material is recorded as cDNA or gDNA derived from T cells, B-cell-depleted T cells, or PBMCs.

Measured with immunoSEQ multiplex PCR; TCRdb has only the in-frame clones, and not every one. The repertoire consists of about 230,000 clones, with around 84% occurring once and the leading ten covering 0.85% to 1%. Notes on this clone: This CDR3 is also generated by other DNA sequences in the sample.

The CDR3 covers 12 residues. V was clipped by 5 bases and J by 5 bases, with 6 bases between them. Input material: peripheral blood. This TCR came from a man between 35 and 55 years old with acute or convalescent COVID-19. The chain combines TRBV12-3 or TRBV12-4 with TRBJ2-2; D might be TRBD1 (6 bases). The CDR3 region is CASSQGTGELFF. For the CDR3, the DNA is TGTGCCAGCAGTCAGGGGACCGGGGAGCTGTTTTTT.